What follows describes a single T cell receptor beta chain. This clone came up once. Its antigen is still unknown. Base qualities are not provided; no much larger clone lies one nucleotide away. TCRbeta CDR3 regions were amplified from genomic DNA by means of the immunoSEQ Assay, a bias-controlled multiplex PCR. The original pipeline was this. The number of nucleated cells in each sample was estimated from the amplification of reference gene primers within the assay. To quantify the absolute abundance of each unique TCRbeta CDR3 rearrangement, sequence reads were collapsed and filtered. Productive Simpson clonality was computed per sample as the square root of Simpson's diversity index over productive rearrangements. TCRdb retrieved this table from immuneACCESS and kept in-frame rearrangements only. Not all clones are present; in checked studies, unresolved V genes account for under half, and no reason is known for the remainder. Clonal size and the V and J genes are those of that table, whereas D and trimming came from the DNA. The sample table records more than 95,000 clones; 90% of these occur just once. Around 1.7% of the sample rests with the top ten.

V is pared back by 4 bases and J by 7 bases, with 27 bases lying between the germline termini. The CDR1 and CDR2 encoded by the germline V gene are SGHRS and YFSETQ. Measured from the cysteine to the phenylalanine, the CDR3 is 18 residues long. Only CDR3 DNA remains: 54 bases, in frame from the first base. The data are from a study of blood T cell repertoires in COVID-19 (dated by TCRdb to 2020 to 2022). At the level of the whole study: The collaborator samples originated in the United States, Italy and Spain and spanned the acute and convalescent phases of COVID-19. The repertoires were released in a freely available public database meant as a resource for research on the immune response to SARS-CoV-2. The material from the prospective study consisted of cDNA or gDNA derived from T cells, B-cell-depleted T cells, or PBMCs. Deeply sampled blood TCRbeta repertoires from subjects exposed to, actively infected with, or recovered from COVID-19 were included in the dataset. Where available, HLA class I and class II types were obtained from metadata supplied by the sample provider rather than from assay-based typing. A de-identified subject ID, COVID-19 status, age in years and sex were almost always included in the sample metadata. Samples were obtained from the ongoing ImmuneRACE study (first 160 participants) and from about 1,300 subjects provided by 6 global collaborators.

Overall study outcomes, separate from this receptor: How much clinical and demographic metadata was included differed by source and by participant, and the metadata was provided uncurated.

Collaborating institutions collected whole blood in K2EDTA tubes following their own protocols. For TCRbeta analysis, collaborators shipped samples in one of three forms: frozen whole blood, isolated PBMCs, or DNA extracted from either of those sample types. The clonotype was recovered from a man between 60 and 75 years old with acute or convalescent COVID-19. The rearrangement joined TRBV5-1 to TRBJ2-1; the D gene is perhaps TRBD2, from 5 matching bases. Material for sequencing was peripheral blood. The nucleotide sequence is TGCGCCAGCAGCACAATCAGTAAGAAGTGGAAGGAGGAAAATGAGCAGTTCTTC. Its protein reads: CASSTISKKWKEENEQFF.